Listed below are T cell receptor beta chains from one sample, sequenced in a study of radiotherapy plus CTLA-4 blockade in lung cancer. Using immunoSEQ multiplex PCR, the repertoire was profiled, and TCRdb retains in-frame clones only, with some absent. The table shows roughly 71,000 clones, with more than 75% occurring only once. The specimen was peripheral blood, collected from a patient treated with radiotherapy plus ipilimumab. These receptors came from a human donor with non-small cell lung cancer who had a complete response to radiotherapy plus ipilimumab. The CDR3 runs from the conserved cysteine through the conserved F or W. The order of the fields is clone size, J gene, V gene, D gene, CDR3 protein, CDR3 DNA. D genes are given only for firm matches. Not all rows give a size; the values are once, few, many and, for expanded clones, a class.

clone_size: .; j_call: TRBJ2-7; v_call: TRBV19; d_call: TRBD1; cdr3_aa: CASSRGQGPYEQYF; cdr3_nt: TGTGCCAGTAGCAGAGGACAGGGCCCCTACGAGCAGTACTTC
clone_size: .; j_call: TRBJ1-1; v_call: TRBV11-2; d_call: .; cdr3_aa: CASSLIVNTEAFF; cdr3_nt: TGTGCCAGCAGCTTAATCGTGAACACTGAAGCTTTCTTT
clone_size: few; j_call: TRBJ2-7; v_call: TRBV10-1; d_call: .; cdr3_aa: CASSESNGYEQYF; cdr3_nt: TGCGCCAGCAGTGAATCTAACGGCTACGAGCAGTACTTC
clone_size: .; j_call: TRBJ2-3; v_call: TRBV5-6; d_call: TRBD1; cdr3_aa: CASSFRGWSTDTQYF; cdr3_nt: TGTGCCAGCAGCTTCAGGGGGTGGAGCACAGATACGCAGTATTTT
clone_size: .; j_call: TRBJ2-5; v_call: TRBV15; d_call: .; cdr3_aa: CATSRAGVQETQYF; cdr3_nt: TGTGCCACCAGCAGAGCGGGGGTTCAAGAGACCCAGTACTTC
clone_size: .; j_call: TRBJ1-2; v_call: TRBV27; d_call: .; cdr3_aa: CASSDWAGGYGYTF; cdr3_nt: TGTGCCAGCAGTGACTGGGCGGGCGGCTATGGCTACACCTTC
clone_size: .; j_call: TRBJ1-4; v_call: TRBV25-1; d_call: .; cdr3_aa: CASSAPNSISNEKLFF; cdr3_nt: TGTGCCAGCAGTGCCCCAAATTCGATCTCTAATGAAAAACTGTTTTTT
clone_size: .; j_call: TRBJ1-3; v_call: TRBV19; d_call: .; cdr3_aa: CASNDARSGNTIYF; cdr3_nt: TGTGCCAGTAACGATGCTCGCTCTGGAAACACCATATATTTT
clone_size: .; j_call: TRBJ2-1; v_call: TRBV27; d_call: TRBD2; cdr3_aa: CASSSGLAGGVNEQFF; cdr3_nt: TGTGCCAGCAGTTCGGGACTAGCGGGAGGGGTCAATGAGCAGTTCTTC
clone_size: few; j_call: TRBJ2-3; v_call: TRBV29-1; d_call: TRBD2; cdr3_aa: CSAELAGARYTQYF; cdr3_nt: TGCAGCGCCGAATTAGCGGGGGCCCGGTATACGCAGTATTTT
clone_size: .; j_call: TRBJ1-6; v_call: TRBV6-5; d_call: TRBD1; cdr3_aa: CASRTPGTGESPLHF; cdr3_nt: TGTGCCAGCAGGACCCCCGGGACAGGGGAATCACCCCTCCACTTT
clone_size: .; j_call: TRBJ2-3; v_call: TRBV30; d_call: .; cdr3_aa: CAWGRRPGTDTQYF; cdr3_nt: TGTGCCTGGGGAAGGCGGCCTGGCACAGATACGCAGTATTTT
clone_size: .; j_call: TRBJ2-3; v_call: TRBV10-3; d_call: TRBD2; cdr3_aa: CAIRPGLAGALRADTQYF; cdr3_nt: TGTGCCATCAGACCGGGACTAGCGGGGGCCCTCCGGGCAGATACGCAGTATTTT
clone_size: once; j_call: TRBJ2-2; v_call: TRBV19; d_call: .; cdr3_aa: CASSGAQGGLNTGELFF; cdr3_nt: TGTGCCAGTAGTGGGGCTCAGGGGGGCTTGAACACCGGGGAGCTGTTTTTT
clone_size: .; j_call: TRBJ2-1; v_call: TRBV9; d_call: .; cdr3_aa: CASSPDGIGEFF; cdr3_nt: TGTGCCAGCAGCCCCGATGGGATAGGGGAGTTCTTC
clone_size: once; j_call: TRBJ2-6; v_call: TRBV7-6; d_call: .; cdr3_aa: CASSLPAWGSGANVLTF; cdr3_nt: TGTGCCAGCAGCTTACCGGCTTGGGGGTCTGGGGCCAACGTCCTGACTTTC
clone_size: .; j_call: TRBJ1-2; v_call: TRBV6-5; d_call: TRBD1; cdr3_aa: CASSKGQGGYYGYTF; cdr3_nt: TGTGCCAGCAGTAAGGGACAGGGGGGATACTATGGCTACACCTTC
clone_size: once; j_call: TRBJ2-5; v_call: TRBV11-2; d_call: .; cdr3_aa: CASSLGEKETQYF; cdr3_nt: TGTGCCAGCAGCTTAGGGGAGAAAGAGACCCAGTACTTC
clone_size: .; j_call: TRBJ2-3; v_call: TRBV29-1; d_call: .; cdr3_aa: CSVEDFTPSEDTQYF; cdr3_nt: TGCAGCGTTGAAGATTTCACCCCTTCAGAGGATACGCAGTATTTT
clone_size: .; j_call: TRBJ1-6; v_call: TRBV27; d_call: .; cdr3_aa: CASSLWGSPLHF; cdr3_nt: TGTGCCAGCAGTTTATGGGGGTCACCCCTCCACTTT
clone_size: .; j_call: TRBJ1-2; v_call: TRBV7-2; d_call: TRBD1; cdr3_aa: CASSLDGTGPYGYTF; cdr3_nt: TGTGCCAGCAGCTTAGACGGGACAGGGCCCTATGGCTACACCTTC
clone_size: .; j_call: TRBJ2-5; v_call: TRBV7-9; d_call: TRBD1; cdr3_aa: CASSRDREEPQETQYF; cdr3_nt: TGTGCCAGCAGCCGCGACAGGGAAGAGCCCCAAGAGACCCAGTACTTC
clone_size: .; j_call: TRBJ2-1; v_call: TRBV25-1; d_call: .; cdr3_aa: CASSDETKQFF; cdr3_nt: TGTGCCAGCAGTGACGAGACAAAGCAGTTCTTC
clone_size: .; j_call: TRBJ1-4; v_call: TRBV2; d_call: .; cdr3_aa: CASSEASTANRELFF; cdr3_nt: TGTGCCAGCAGTGAAGCGTCAACAGCCAATCGAGAACTGTTTTTT
clone_size: once; j_call: TRBJ1-5; v_call: TRBV21-1; d_call: .; cdr3_aa: CASSKVRDHGNQPQHF; cdr3_nt: TGTGCCAGCAGCAAAGTTCGGGATCACGGCAATCAGCCCCAGCATTTT
clone_size: .; j_call: TRBJ1-1; v_call: TRBV2; d_call: .; cdr3_aa: CASGADSPNTEAFF; cdr3_nt: TGTGCCAGCGGGGCAGACAGCCCGAACACTGAAGCTTTCTTT
clone_size: .; j_call: TRBJ1-5; v_call: TRBV19; d_call: .; cdr3_aa: CASSRQHQSANQPQHF; cdr3_nt: TGTGCCAGTAGCAGACAGCACCAGAGTGCCAATCAGCCCCAGCATTTT
clone_size: .; j_call: TRBJ2-5; v_call: TRBV18; d_call: .; cdr3_aa: CASSPGSQETQYF; cdr3_nt: TGTGCCAGCTCACCAGGGTCGCAAGAGACCCAGTACTTC
clone_size: .; j_call: TRBJ1-5; v_call: TRBV7-9; d_call: .; cdr3_aa: CASSLDRGVSNQPQHF; cdr3_nt: TGTGCCAGCAGCTTAGATAGGGGCGTGAGCAATCAGCCCCAGCATTTT
clone_size: .; j_call: TRBJ2-5; v_call: TRBV7-2; d_call: TRBD1; cdr3_aa: CASSRRPDRGQETQYF; cdr3_nt: TGTGCCAGCAGCCGCCGACCCGACAGGGGCCAAGAGACCCAGTACTTC
clone_size: .; j_call: TRBJ2-5; v_call: TRBV30; d_call: .; cdr3_aa: CAWSVSAGRETQYF; cdr3_nt: TGTGCCTGGAGTGTATCGGCAGGGCGAGAGACCCAGTACTTC
clone_size: .; j_call: TRBJ2-1; v_call: TRBV10-1; d_call: .; cdr3_aa: CASSPGSDGVEQFF; cdr3_nt: TGCGCCAGCTCTCCGGGTTCAGATGGGGTTGAGCAGTTCTTC
clone_size: few; j_call: TRBJ2-2; v_call: TRBV10-1; d_call: .; cdr3_aa: CASRVQPNTGELFF; cdr3_nt: TGCGCCAGCAGAGTACAGCCGAACACCGGGGAGCTGTTTTTT
clone_size: few; j_call: TRBJ1-2; v_call: TRBV6-1; d_call: TRBD1; cdr3_aa: CASSDAGQDGYTF; cdr3_nt: TGTGCCAGCAGTGATGCGGGACAGGATGGCTACACCTTC
clone_size: .; j_call: TRBJ1-1; v_call: TRBV30; d_call: .; cdr3_aa: CACRGPNTEAFF; cdr3_nt: TGTGCCTGCCGGGGACCGAACACTGAAGCTTTCTTT
clone_size: once; j_call: TRBJ1-5; v_call: TRBV7-8; d_call: .; cdr3_aa: CASSFRLRDQPQHF; cdr3_nt: TGTGCCAGCAGCTTTCGTCTGAGGGATCAGCCCCAGCATTTT
clone_size: .; j_call: TRBJ2-2; v_call: TRBV10-3; d_call: .; cdr3_aa: CAISDVGELFF; cdr3_nt: TGTGCCATCAGTGATGTCGGGGAGCTGTTTTTT
clone_size: .; j_call: TRBJ2-5; v_call: TRBV5-6; d_call: TRBD1; cdr3_aa: CASSVPGTGGETQYF; cdr3_nt: TGTGCCAGCAGCGTACCCGGGACAGGGGGTGAGACCCAGTACTTC
clone_size: .; j_call: TRBJ1-1; v_call: TRBV11-3; d_call: .; cdr3_aa: CASSLETAIVAFF; cdr3_nt: TGTGCCAGCAGCTTAGAAACAGCTATTGTAGCTTTCTTT
clone_size: .; j_call: TRBJ1-3; v_call: TRBV7-2; d_call: .; cdr3_aa: CASSFDTSSGNTIYF; cdr3_nt: TGTGCCAGCAGCTTCGACACGAGCTCTGGAAACACCATATATTTT
clone_size: .; j_call: TRBJ1-2; v_call: TRBV6-6; d_call: TRBD1; cdr3_aa: CASSLGQGLSYGYTF; cdr3_nt: TGTGCCAGCAGTCTGGGACAGGGACTTAGCTATGGCTACACCTTC
clone_size: .; j_call: TRBJ2-7; v_call: TRBV5-8; d_call: TRBD2; cdr3_aa: CASSLTGGGYEQYF; cdr3_nt: TGTGCCAGCAGCTTGACGGGGGGGGGCTACGAGCAGTACTTC
clone_size: .; j_call: TRBJ2-1; v_call: TRBV5-1; d_call: TRBD2; cdr3_aa: CASSFSSGFGANEQFF; cdr3_nt: TGCGCCAGCAGCTTTTCTAGCGGTTTTGGGGCTAATGAGCAGTTCTTC
clone_size: .; j_call: TRBJ1-1; v_call: TRBV5-1; d_call: .; cdr3_aa: CASSSPFRGVTEAFF; cdr3_nt: TGCGCCAGCAGCTCCCCGTTCCGGGGGGTCACTGAAGCTTTCTTT
clone_size: .; j_call: TRBJ1-2; v_call: TRBV19; d_call: TRBD1; cdr3_aa: CASSSTGGGNYGYTF; cdr3_nt: TGTGCCAGTAGTTCGACAGGGGGAGGAAACTATGGCTACACCTTC